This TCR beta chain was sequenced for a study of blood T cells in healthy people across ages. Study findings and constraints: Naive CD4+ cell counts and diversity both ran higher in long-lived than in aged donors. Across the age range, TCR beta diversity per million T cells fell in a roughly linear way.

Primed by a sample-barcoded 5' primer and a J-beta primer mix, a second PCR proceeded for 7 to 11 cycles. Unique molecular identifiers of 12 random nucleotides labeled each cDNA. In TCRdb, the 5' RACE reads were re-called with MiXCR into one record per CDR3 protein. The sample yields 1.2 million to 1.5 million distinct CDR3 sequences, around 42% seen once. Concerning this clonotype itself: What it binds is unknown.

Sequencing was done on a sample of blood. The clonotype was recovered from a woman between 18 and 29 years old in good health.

CDR3 nucleotide sequence: TGTGCCAGCAGTGCCCTGTTCGGACAGTCGGATACGCAGTATTTT. It codes for CASSALFGQSDTQYF. The V and J genes are TRBV9 and TRBJ2-3; the D gene is possibly TRBD1 (6 bases). Trimming removed 5 bases at V and 6 bases at J, with 19 bases between. The CDR3 runs 15 residues. Germline V lookup: CDR1 SGDLS, CDR2 YYNGEE.